The 23 T cell receptor beta chains below all came from one sample that was sequenced in a study of beta chain features in type 1 diabetes. The study reverse transcribed the entire isolated RNA, so it sequenced expressed TCRB transcripts. The method was immunoSEQ multiplex PCR; TCRdb's version includes in-frame clones alone and lacks a portion of them. The data contain about 450,000 clones, roughly an eighth of them singletons. Sequencing input: naive CD4+ T cells from blood. These receptor sequences come from a woman aged 18-29 years in good health.

The chain joins TRBV7-9 to TRBJ2-5; either TRBD1 or TRBD2 may fit D (5 bases each). Germline V gene lookup returns CDR1 SEHNR and CDR2 FQNEAQ (reference sequence). V lost 3 bases and J 5 bases, leaving 13 bases between the germline ends. The length of the CDR3 is 14 residues. CDR3 sequence (DNA): TGTGCCAGCAGCTTGGCCGGGGCGGGCGAGACCCAGTACTTC. It specifies CASSLAGAGETQYF. Together with reference TRBV7-9 and TRBJ2-5, the CDR3 gives the full variable domain: DTGVSQNPRHKITKRGQNVTFRCDPISEHNRLYWYRQTLGQGPEFLTYFQNEAQLEKSRLLSDRFSAERPKGSFSTLEIQRTEQGDSAMYLCASSLAGAGETQYFGPGTRLLVL.

As for this clone: Additional DNA sequences in this sample encode the identical CDR3. V gene TRBV4-2 combines with J gene TRBJ2-5, with D possibly TRBD1 on 5 matching bases. V was clipped by 1 base and J by 2 bases, with 5 bases between them. The CDR3 length is 13 residues. Germline V gives CDR1 LGHNA, CDR2 YNFKEQ. CDR3 amino acids: CASSQGQQETQYF. The CDR3 nucleotides read TGTGCCAGCAGCCAAGGACAGCAAGAGACCCAGTACTTC.

This clone has just one count. This chain joins TRBV14 and TRBJ2-3; 10 bases map to TRBD1. The CDR3 is 14 residues long. Germline loops: CDR1 SGHDN, CDR2 FVKESK. CDR3 nucleotides: TGTGGGTCCCGGGGACAGGGGACGACAGATACGCAGTATTTT. This gives the protein CGSRGQGTTDTQYF. Based on the CDR3 plus reference TRBV14 and TRBJ2-3, the full variable domain is EAGVTQFPSHSVIEKGQTVTLRCDPISGHDNLYWYRRVMGKEIKFLLHFVKESKQDESGMPNNRFLAERTGGTYSTLKVQPAELEDSGVYFCGSRGQGTTDTQYFGPGTRLTVL.

The chain joins TRBV7-2 to TRBJ2-3; tentatively, D is TRBD1 or TRBD2 (6 bases each). Trimming stripped 8 bases from V and 3 bases from J, with 12 bases between. CDR1 and CDR2 from the germline V gene are SGHTA and FQGNSA. The CDR3 covers 13 residues. CDR3 nucleotide sequence: TGTGCCAGCCTACGGGGGCGGACAGATACGCAGTATTTT. Residues: CASLRGRTDTQYF.

The chain employs TRBV5-1 and TRBJ1-2; D possibly corresponds to TRBD1 (5 bases). V lost 4 bases and J lost 4, with 14 bases in between. The germline V gene has CDR1 SGHRS and CDR2 YFSETQ. The CDR3 has 14 amino acids. Written as DNA, the CDR3 is TGCGCCAGCAGCCCGACGGGGCTTGGCTATGGCTACACCTTC. Its protein product is CASSPTGLGYGYTF.

V usage is TRBV28 and J usage is TRBJ2-4; 11 bases line up with TRBD2. CDR3 length equals 15 residues. CDR1 is MDHEN and CDR2 is SYDVKM in the germline V gene. The junction had 3 bases not matched to a gene; V was cut back by 6 bases and J by 2 bases. The CDR3: CASRGLAGTKNIQYF. The CDR3 DNA is TGTGCCAGCAGAGGACTAGCGGGTACCAAAAACATTCAGTACTTC.

The table lists this clone with a few counts. This chain links TRBV30 with TRBJ1-2; the match to TRBD1 covers 9 bases. CDR3 length: 13 amino acids. Germline assignment: CDR1 GTSNPN and CDR2 SVGIG (reference sequence). V lost 2 bases to trimming and J lost 7 bases; unmatched junction nucleotides: 5. The CDR3, as DNA: TGTGCCTGGAGTACACAGGGGGCAGGTGGCTACACCTTC. This translates into CAWSTQGAGGYTF.

This clone has just a few counts. Here the CDR3 DNA reads TGTGCCAGCAGCCTCAAAGAGAGACGGGAAAAACTGTTTTTT. This gives the protein CASSLKERREKLFF. This chain joins TRBV7-2 and TRBJ1-4; D ambiguous. The CDR3 covers 14 residues. Trimming removed 5 bases at V and 8 bases at J, with 15 bases between. The V gene's germline CDR1 is SGHTA and CDR2 FQGNSA.

This clone came up a few times. J is TRBJ1-2 and V is TRBV9, with TRBD1 as a possible D gene (5 bases). This CDR3 has 14 residues. V was shortened by 0 bases and J by 4 bases, with 10 bases between the two germline ends. The germline V gene has CDR1 SGDLS and CDR2 YYNGEE. CDR3 coding DNA: TGTGCCAGCAGCGTAGAACAGGCTGGCTATGGCTACACCTTC. The encoded protein is CASSVEQAGYGYTF.

This clone showed up many times. J is TRBJ2-1 and V is TRBV29-1; 8 nucleotides match TRBD1. CDR3 size: 14 residues. After removal of 4 bases from V and 6 bases from J, the junction contained 8 bases not matched to a gene. Germline loops: CDR1 SQVTM, CDR2 ANQGSEA. In nucleotides, the CDR3 is TGCAGCGTTGTCTTCAGGGGGCTGATCAATGAGCAGTTCTTC. It yields the protein CSVVFRGLINEQFF.

The CDR3 region is CASSPNYRVSTDTQYF. The CDR3 DNA reads as TGCGCCAGCAGCCCGAACTACAGGGTTAGCACAGATACGCAGTATTTT. This chain uses TRBV4-1 with TRBJ2-3; perhaps TRBD1 as D (6 bases). With 4 bases removed from V and 0 bases from J, the gap between germline ends came to 14 bases. CDR3 length: 16 amino acids. Germline loops: CDR1 MGHRA, CDR2 YSYEKL.

This clone was seen only a few times. This rearrangement joins TRBV18 to TRBJ2-1, with unresolved D. From germline, CDR1 is KGHSH and CDR2 LQKENI. The CDR3 runs 12 residues. Deletions cut 0 bases from V and 5 bases from J, with 2 bases between. This chain's CDR3 is CASSPPHNEQFF. The CDR3 nucleotides read TGTGCCAGCTCACCACCGCACAATGAGCAGTTCTTC. The variable domain in full, completed from reference TRBV18 and TRBJ2-1, reads NAGVMQNPRHLVRRRGQEARLRCSPMKGHSHVYWYRQLPEEGLKFMVYLQKENIIDESGMPKERFSAEFPKEGPSILRIQQVVRGDSAAYFCASSPPHNEQFFGPGTRLTVL.

Remarks on this clone: Other DNA sequences of this sample code for an identical CDR3. The genes are TRBV25-1 and TRBJ1-2; D gene ambiguous. V shed 2 bases and J shed 2 bases, with 6 bases lying between them. The length of the CDR3 is 13 residues. Germline CDR1 and CDR2: MGHDK and SYGVNS. Written as DNA, the CDR3 is TGTGCCAGCAGTGAAGCGGGGAACTATGGCTACACCTTC. It translates to CASSEAGNYGYTF.

This clone was picked up a small number of times. J is TRBJ2-1 and V is TRBV6-5; D is tentatively TRBD1 or TRBD2 (5 bases each). Germline V gives CDR1 MNHEY, CDR2 SVGAGI. This CDR3 spans 15 amino acids. V lost 2 bases and J 3 bases, leaving 11 bases between the germline ends. In DNA, the CDR3 is TGTGCCAGCAGTTACGGGGGATTAGGCTACAATGAGCAGTTCTTC. As protein: CASSYGGLGYNEQFF.

In this sample, this clone turned up a few times. This chain connects TRBV5-1 to TRBJ2-6; 9 bases are a match to TRBD1. From germline, CDR1 is SGHRS and CDR2 YFSETQ. V trimming: 2 bases; J trimming: 1 base; junction bases outside the gene matches: 10. There are 19 residues in the CDR3. The CDR3 nucleotides are TGCGCCAGCAGCTTATTTCTGGGACAGGGATCGTCTGGGGCCAACGTCCTGACTTTC. Amino acids: CASSLFLGQGSSGANVLTF.

The chain joins TRBV7-9 to TRBJ1-1; TRBD1 is a possible D gene (5 bases). V gave up 6 bases and J gave up 3 bases, with 14 bases separating them. This CDR3 contains 14 residues. Germline loops: CDR1 SEHNR, CDR2 FQNEAQ (reference sequence). The CDR3 loop reads CASSMGPIDTEAFF. Here the CDR3 DNA reads TGTGCCAGCAGTATGGGACCGATCGACACTGAAGCTTTCTTT.

The chain is built from TRBV7-6 and TRBJ2-3; the D gene is possibly TRBD1 (5 bases). V was trimmed by 0 bases and J by 0 bases, leaving 7 bases between them. In germline, CDR1 is SGHVS, CDR2 FNYEAQ. The CDR3 consists of 15 residues. CDR3 amino acids: CASSLAGASTDTQYF. The CDR3 region has the DNA TGTGCCAGCAGCTTAGCAGGGGCCAGCACAGATACGCAGTATTTT.

This clone has a handful of counts. The genes are TRBV7-9 and TRBJ1-5; no clear D gene. Germline assignment: CDR1 SEHNR and CDR2 FQNEAQ (reference sequence). V was trimmed by 5 bases and J by 6 bases, leaving 14 bases between them. This CDR3 is built from 14 residues. Here the CDR3 DNA reads TGTGCCAGCAGCCCGGACCCGTCGGGTCAGCCCCAGCATTTT. It translates to CASSPDPSGQPQHF. The full variable domain, completed using reference TRBV7-9 and TRBJ1-5, is DTGVSQNPRHKITKRGQNVTFRCDPISEHNRLYWYRQTLGQGPEFLTYFQNEAQLEKSRLLSDRFSAERPKGSFSTLEIQRTEQGDSAMYLCASSPDPSGQPQHFGDGTRLSIL.

On this clone: This may arise from a read error, as a much more abundant clone is one base away. The J gene is TRBJ2-3, the V gene TRBV7-2, with D uncertain. V gave up 5 bases and J gave up 2 bases, with 8 bases separating them. This CDR3 is 13 amino acids long. Germline CDR1 SGHTA, CDR2 FQGNSA. Here the CDR3 reads CASSVGPTDTQYF. The CDR3 nucleotides are TGTGCCAGCAGCGTAGGACCCACAGATACGCAGTATTTT.

This clone was counted only a few times. V is TRBV6-6 and J is TRBJ1-1; D not certain. V dropped 6 bases and J dropped 3 bases, with 20 bases sitting between them. Germline V gene lookup returns CDR1 MNHNY and CDR2 SVGAGI (reference sequence). The length of the CDR3 is 16 residues. DNA for the CDR3: TGTGCCAGCAGCCGCACCCCGGCCAGTCAGGACACTGAAGCTTTCTTT. It is translated as CASSRTPASQDTEAFF.

This clone came up a few times. The chain links TRBV19 to TRBJ1-2; D remains ambiguous. The CDR3 runs to 12 residues. Germline CDR1 reads LNHDA; CDR2 reads SQIVND (reference sequence). Between the trimmed V and J ends, which lost 6 bases and 4 bases, there was a span of 9 bases. This CDR3 is CASSPVRYGYTF. The CDR3 bases are TGTGCCAGTAGCCCCGTTCGCTATGGCTACACCTTC.

V usage is TRBV7-9 and J usage is TRBJ2-1; 7 bases map to TRBD1. Germline V gene lookup returns CDR1 SEHNR and CDR2 FQNEAQ (reference sequence). The CDR3 has 16 amino acids. J gave up 8 bases and V 3 bases, and 13 bases lay outside the gene matches. In DNA form, the CDR3 reads TGTGCCAGCAGCTTCTACGGGACAGCTTCCTCGGATGAGCAGTTCTTC. Protein sequence: CASSFYGTASSDEQFF.

The rearrangement uses TRBV6-6 and TRBJ2-1; D not resolved. The CDR3 has 16 residues. Trimming took off 6 bases at V and 0 bases at J, with 15 bases between the two ends. Looked up from germline, CDR1 is MNHNY and CDR2 is SVGAGI (reference sequence). Here the CDR3 DNA reads TGTGCCAGCAGCGGATGGGCCGTAAGCTCCTACAATGAGCAGTTCTTC. It encodes CASSGWAVSSYNEQFF.